Each of the 2 T cell receptor beta chains below was sequenced from the same sample in a study of blood T cell repertoires in COVID-19. Profiling relied on immunoSEQ multiplex PCR, and the TCRdb table lists in-frame clones only, not all of them. Of 55,000 or so clones listed, approximately 87% are singletons. The sequenced sample was peripheral blood. All receptors derive from a woman aged 55-69 years with COVID-19, enrolled during active disease.

The chain combines TRBV2 with TRBJ1-1; 8 positions agree with TRBD1. Germline-derived CDR1 and CDR2 are SNHLY and FYNNEI. The CDR3 contains 14 residues. V lost 6 bases, J lost 3 bases, and 6 bases stayed unmatched. The CDR3 DNA is TGTGCCAGCAGGTGGACAGGGTTGTACACTGAAGCTTTCTTT. As protein: CASRWTGLYTEAFF.

The rearrangement links TRBV29-1 to TRBJ2-2, with D tentatively TRBD2 (5 bases). The CDR3 is 15 residues long. Germline CDR1 SQVTM, CDR2 ANQGSEA. V lost 7 bases and J lost 4, with 19 bases in between. The CDR3 DNA reads TGCAGCGCACGGATAGGGAGCGTCAGCACCGGGGAGCTGTTTTTT. It codes for CSARIGSVSTGELFF.